This T cell receptor (beta chain) was sequenced in a study of Ad26.COV2.S vaccination and SARS-CoV-2 variants. Background on the study: Ad26.COV2.S arm of COV1001 included the donor. Intramuscular Ad26.COV2.S doses were given once or twice, 56 days apart. General observations from the study: Vaccinated individuals (as opposed to placebo recipients) had higher spike-specific TCR breadth.

CDR3 length: 14 amino acids. Germline CDR1 and CDR2: SGHTA and FQGNSA. Deletions cut 1 base from V and 4 bases from J, with 10 bases between. Sequencing used immunoSEQ multiplex PCR; TCRdb keeps in-frame clones, though not all of them. The data show about 350,000 clones, with 86% seen just once and around 10% held by the top ten. As concerns this clone: The target antigen is unknown.

Treatment meaning: 19 received Ad26.COV2.S at low or high dose, single or two shots; about 5 received placebo; per-sample allocation not given. Samples came from day 63 after the first vaccine or placebo injection. The sequence derives from a person aged 18 to 59 who received the Ad26.COV2.S COVID-19 vaccine or a placebo. The specimen comprised peripheral blood, sampled in a trial of Ad26.COV2.S vaccine versus placebo. The genes are TRBV7-2 and TRBJ1-2; D perhaps matches TRBD1 (6 bases). The CDR3 sequence is CASSLDRVLYGYTF. The CDR3 nucleotides read TGTGCCAGCAGCTTAGACAGGGTCCTCTATGGCTACACCTTC.